This is a list of T cell receptor beta chains from one sample in a study of blood T cell repertoires in COVID-19. Clones were sequenced by immunoSEQ multiplex PCR, and TCRdb holds only the in-frame ones, with some missing. This sample has some 250,000 clones, with about 90% found just once. Sample: peripheral blood. The source is a woman aged 25 to 39 who had recovered from COVID-19. The CDR3 runs from the conserved cysteine through the conserved F or W. Fields, in order: V gene, J gene, clone size, CDR3 length, D gene, CDR3 DNA, CDR3 protein. D genes are given only for firm matches. Expanded clones are given a class, and other clones once, few, many or no size at all.

TRBV7-2	TRBJ2-1	.	16	TRBD2	TGTGCCAGCAGCTTAGCGGGAGCGGGGACTTACAATGAGCAGTTCTTC	CASSLAGAGTYNEQFF
TRBV2	TRBJ1-6	.	16	TRBD1	TGTGCCAGCAGCGGAGACAGGGATAATTATAATTCACCCCTCCACTTT	CASSGDRDNYNSPLHF
TRBV5-5	TRBJ1-1	.	15	TRBD1	TGTGCCAGCAGCTTAGAGACAGGGCAGGTTCATGAAGCTTTCTTT	CASSLETGQVHEAFF
TRBV6-4	TRBJ2-6	.	21	TRBD1	TGTGCCAGCAGTGACCCCACCCTTCCGGGACAGGGGGCAGCAGGGGCCAACGTCCTGACTTTC	CASSDPTLPGQGAAGANVLTF
TRBV5-1	TRBJ2-1	.	16	TRBD1	TGCGCCAGCAGCTTGGAGGGACAGGGCACCTACAATGAGCAGTTCTTC	CASSLEGQGTYNEQFF
TRBV6-1	TRBJ2-6	.	15	.	TGTGCCAGCAGTGAAGCGAGGGTTGGGGCCAACGTCCTGACTTTC	CASSEARVGANVLTF
TRBV4-1	TRBJ1-4	.	16	TRBD1	TGCGCCAGCAGCCGGAACCCCGGGACAGGGAACGAAAAACTGTTTTTT	CASSRNPGTGNEKLFF
TRBV5-4	TRBJ2-5	.	15	TRBD1	TGTGCCAGCAGCGGACAGACAGGGGGTGGGGAGACCCAGTACTTC	CASSGQTGGGETQYF
TRBV19	TRBJ1-2	.	11	.	TGTGCCAGTAGTGCCCAGCGGGGCTACACCTTC	CASSAQRGYTF
TRBV5-4	TRBJ2-7	once	14	TRBD2	TGTGCCAGCAGCTTGGATCTAGCGGGGAGGGAGCAGTACTTC	CASSLDLAGREQYF
TRBV11-2	TRBJ1-1	.	13	TRBD1	TGTGCCAGCAGCGAAGACAGGGCACCTGAAGCTTTCTTT	CASSEDRAPEAFF
TRBV15	TRBJ2-3	.	17	TRBD2	TGTGCCACCAGCAGAGATCAGGCGGGGGGGCCCACAGATACGCAGTATTTT	CATSRDQAGGPTDTQYF
TRBV19	TRBJ2-6	.	15	.	TGTGCCAGTAGTATTGCTGGGGCCGGGGCCAACGTCCTGACTTTC	CASSIAGAGANVLTF
TRBV7-9	TRBJ1-2	.	15	.	TGTGCCAGCAGCTACGGTTCGGGGGGCGCGGAGGGCTACACCTTC	CASSYGSGGAEGYTF
TRBV14	TRBJ2-2	.	17	.	TGTGCCAGCAGCCAAGAAGGGGCGGCCCGGGTCACCGGGGAGCTGTTTTTT	CASSQEGAARVTGELFF
TRBV6-4	TRBJ2-5	once	11	.	TGTGCCAGCACTAACCAAGAGACCCAGTACTTC	CASTNQETQYF
TRBV6-6	TRBJ1-2	.	14	TRBD1	TGTGCCAGCAAGACACAGGGGGCGGGCTATGGCTACACCTTC	CASKTQGAGYGYTF
TRBV4-3	TRBJ1-2	.	15	.	TGCGCCAGCAGCCAAGAGGGTTTACAGGGCTATGGCTACACCTTC	CASSQEGLQGYGYTF
TRBV14	TRBJ1-3	.	16	.	TGTGCCAGCAGCTACTTTAGGGAGGGCTCTGGAAACACCATATATTTT	CASSYFREGSGNTIYF
TRBV7-6	TRBJ1-6	.	14	TRBD1	TGTGCCAGCAGCCCAACAGGGGGAAATTCACCCCTCCACTTT	CASSPTGGNSPLHF
TRBV6-6	TRBJ1-3	.	14	.	TGTGCCAGCAGTCTCGGGAGTTTTGGAAACACCATATATTTT	CASSLGSFGNTIYF
TRBV5-1	TRBJ1-1	.	17	.	TGCGCCAGCAGCTTGGCTCTCGGAGCCCTAAGGAACACTGAAGCTTTCTTT	CASSLALGALRNTEAFF
TRBV12-3/TRBV12-4	TRBJ2-5	.	13	TRBD2	TGTGCCAGCAGTTTAAATCGGGAGGGAGGCCAGTACTTC	CASSLNREGGQYF
TRBV7-9	TRBJ2-7	.	16	TRBD2	TGTGCCAGCAGCTTAGCCCTAGCGGGGGGGCCGGCTGAGCAGTACTTC	CASSLALAGGPAEQYF
TRBV2	TRBJ2-5	.	12	.	TGTGCCAGCAGACAGAACCAAGAGACCCAGTACTTC	CASRQNQETQYF
TRBV3-1/TRBV3-2	TRBJ1-2	once	15	.	TGTGCCAGCAGCCAAGGGTCAGGCTTTAACTATGGCTACACCTTC	CASSQGSGFNYGYTF
TRBV9	TRBJ1-3	.	20	TRBD1	TGTGCCAGCAGCTCGCTCCCTAAGACAGGGACGTTAATCTCTGGAAACACCATATATTTT	CASSSLPKTGTLISGNTIYF
TRBV7-9	TRBJ2-2	.	15	TRBD1	TGTGCCAGCAGCCGGACGACAGGGGTCAGCGGGGAGCTGTTTTTT	CASSRTTGVSGELFF
TRBV27	TRBJ2-3	.	15	.	TGTGCCAGCAACGCGGGTGGGGGGAGCACAGATACGCAGTATTTT	CASNAGGGSTDTQYF
TRBV6-5	TRBJ1-1	.	11	.	TGTGCCAGCAGTTGGACAGCTGAAGCTTTCTTT	CASSWTAEAFF
TRBV3-1/TRBV3-2	TRBJ2-7	once	15	.	TGTGCCAGCAGCCGCTCCGGGACTCCCAACTACGAGCAGTACTTC	CASSRSGTPNYEQYF
TRBV13	TRBJ2-7	.	15	TRBD1	TGTGCCAGCAGCGTCCGGGACAGGGGGCACTACGAGCAGTACTTC	CASSVRDRGHYEQYF
TRBV7-2	TRBJ2-1	.	15	.	TGTGCCAGCAGCTTAAAGTGGAGCTCCTACAATGAGCAGTTCTTC	CASSLKWSSYNEQFF
TRBV18	TRBJ2-7	.	16	.	TGTGCCAGCTCACCACCGTTAAGCAGGGGAGCGAGCGAGCAGTACTTC	CASSPPLSRGASEQYF
TRBV7-2	TRBJ1-1	.	13	.	TGTGCCAGCAGCTCCCGACAGGTTCTGGAAGCTTTCTTT	CASSSRQVLEAFF
TRBV9	TRBJ1-1	.	14	TRBD1	TGTGCCAGCACCTCTGGACAGGGGAACACTGAAGCTTTCTTT	CASTSGQGNTEAFF
TRBV15	TRBJ2-3	.	12	TRBD2	TGTGCCACCAGCAGAGAGGGAGGGGCGAAATATTTT	CATSREGGAKYF
TRBV11-2	TRBJ1-5	few	16	.	TGTGCCAGCAGCTTAGCCACAGGTTTCAGGAATCAGCCCCAGCATTTT	CASSLATGFRNQPQHF
TRBV18	TRBJ2-7	.	15	TRBD1	TGTGCCAGCTCACTAAAAACAGGGGGGACCTACGAGCAGTACTTC	CASSLKTGGTYEQYF
TRBV7-2	TRBJ1-5	many	14	.	TGTGCCAGCAGCCCCTCAGGGGGCAATCAGCCCCAGCATTTT	CASSPSGGNQPQHF
TRBV19	TRBJ2-1	.	18	TRBD2	TGTGCCAGTAGTCCTGCCCGGACTAGCGGGGATATTTACAATGAGCAGTTCTTC	CASSPARTSGDIYNEQFF
TRBV5-1	TRBJ2-7	.	16	TRBD2	TGCGCCAGCAGCTTTGGGACTAGCGGGGGGCGCAACGAGCAGTACTTC	CASSFGTSGGRNEQYF
TRBV18	TRBJ2-2	.	15	.	TGTGCCAGCTCACCTTCACTAGCGAACACCGGGGAGCTGTTTTTT	CASSPSLANTGELFF
TRBV5-4	TRBJ1-1	.	15	.	TGTGCCAGCAGCCACAAAGCAGGCCTGAACACTGAAGCTTTCTTT	CASSHKAGLNTEAFF
TRBV7-9	TRBJ2-5	.	15	TRBD1	TGTGCCAGCAGCTTAGGCAACAGGGGGGATGGGACCCAGTACTTC	CASSLGNRGDGTQYF
TRBV28	TRBJ1-5	.	20	.	TGTGCCAGCAGTTCCCGTCCAAAGGTTGGGACAACCAATAGCAATCAGCCCCAGCATTTT	CASSSRPKVGTTNSNQPQHF
TRBV7-2	TRBJ1-1	.	17	.	TGTGCCAGCAGCTTAGGTGGGGCAAGTGGACAGATCACTGAAGCTTTCTTT	CASSLGGASGQITEAFF
TRBV10-3	TRBJ2-3	.	16	TRBD2	TGTGCCATCAAGGGACTAGCGGGGTCGAGCACAGATACGCAGTATTTT	CAIKGLAGSSTDTQYF
TRBV5-1	TRBJ1-5	.	14	TRBD1	TGCGCCAGCAGCTGGACGACAGGGGATCAGCCCCAGCATTTT	CASSWTTGDQPQHF
TRBV27	TRBJ1-1	.	13	TRBD1	TGTGCCAGCAGATCGACAGGGACAATGCGAGCTTTCTTT	CASRSTGTMRAFF
TRBV6-6	TRBJ2-5	.	14	TRBD1	TGTGCCAGCAGTCCCAGGGACAGGGCCGAGACCCAGTACTTC	CASSPRDRAETQYF
TRBV6-1	TRBJ1-5	few	14	TRBD1	TGTGCCAGCAGGGAAGGGGGCCCCAATCAGCCCCAGCATTTT	CASREGGPNQPQHF
TRBV15	TRBJ1-4	.	16	.	TGTGCCACCAGCAGAGCCCCAAGCTTGGGGGGTGAAAAACTGTTTTTT	CATSRAPSLGGEKLFF
TRBV6-2/TRBV6-3	TRBJ2-3	.	15	.	TGTGCCAGCAGTTACGATACGAGTTCATCAGATACGCAGTATTTT	CASSYDTSSSDTQYF
TRBV4-2	TRBJ2-7	.	14	.	TGTGCCAGCAGCGAAGGACAGTCGGACTACGAGCAGTACTTC	CASSEGQSDYEQYF
TRBV5-4	TRBJ1-1	.	14	TRBD1	TGTGCCAGCAGCACGGGACAGCCGAACACTGAAGCTTTCTTT	CASSTGQPNTEAFF
TRBV27	TRBJ2-7	.	17	TRBD2	TGTGCCAGCAGTTTATTAGCCGCTAGCGGGGCACACTACGAGCAGTACTTC	CASSLLAASGAHYEQYF
TRBV4-3	TRBJ2-7	.	15	TRBD1	TGCGCCAGCAGCCAAGATGAGGGGGCTTCCTACGAGCAGTACTTC	CASSQDEGASYEQYF
TRBV29-1	TRBJ2-7	.	11	.	TGCAGCTACAGAAGCTCCTACGAGCAGTACTTC	CSYRSSYEQYF
TRBV6-2/TRBV6-3	TRBJ2-6	.	15	.	TGTGCCAGCAGTCAACAGGGCTCCGGGGCCAACGTCCTGACTTTC	CASSQQGSGANVLTF